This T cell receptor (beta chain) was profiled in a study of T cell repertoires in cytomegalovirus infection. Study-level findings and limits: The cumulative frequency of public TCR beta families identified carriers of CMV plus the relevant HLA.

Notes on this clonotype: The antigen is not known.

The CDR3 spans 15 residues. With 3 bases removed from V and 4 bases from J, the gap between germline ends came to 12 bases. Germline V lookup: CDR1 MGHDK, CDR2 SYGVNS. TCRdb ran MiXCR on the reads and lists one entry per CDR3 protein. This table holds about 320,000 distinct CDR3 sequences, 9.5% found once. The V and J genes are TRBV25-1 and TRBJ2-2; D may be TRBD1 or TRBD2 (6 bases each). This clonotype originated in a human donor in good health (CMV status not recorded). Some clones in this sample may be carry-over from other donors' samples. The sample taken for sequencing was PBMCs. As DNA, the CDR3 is TGTGCCAGCAGTGAGGCTAGGGGGGTCACCGGGGAGCTGTTTTTT. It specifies CASSEARGVTGELFF.